This is a list of T cell receptor beta chains from one sample in a study of regulatory T cells in long-lasting Graves disease. TCRdb processed the multiplex PCR reads anew with MiXCR; each CDR3 protein has one entry. The sample contains approximately 690,000 distinct CDR3 sequences, 30% of which appear only once. The sequencing here drew on peripheral blood mononuclear cells (PBMCs), taken when the disease was refractory, from a patient treated with antithyroid drugs. Receptor source: a female donor with Graves disease. The CDR3 runs from the conserved cysteine through the conserved F or W. Each record gives: J gene, D gene, clone size, V gene, CDR3 DNA, CDR3 protein. D genes are given only for firm matches. Size is omitted from some rows. Given values are once, few, many or a class for expanded clones.

TRBJ1-4,NA,many,TRBV29-1,TGCAGCGTTGTCAGGGGTGAAAAACTGTTTTTT,CSVVRGEKLFF
TRBJ2-5,NA,few,TRBV2,TGTGCCAGCAGTGAAGTAATAGGGTTTTCAGAGACCCAGTACTTC,CASSEVIGFSETQYF
TRBJ2-5,TRBD2,NA,TRBV19,TGTGCCAGTACCGGGACTAGCGGGAGTTTCGGGGAGACCCAGTACTTC,CASTGTSGSFGETQYF
TRBJ2-2,TRBD1,NA,TRBV5-4,TGTGCCAGCGGGCAATGGACAGGGGGGACCGGGGAGCTGTTTTTT,CASGQWTGGTGELFF
TRBJ2-3,TRBD2,NA,TRBV5-1,TGCGCCAGCAGCTCGCGACTAGCGGGAATTACTAGCACAGATACGCAGTATTTT,CASSSRLAGITSTDTQYF
TRBJ2-5,TRBD2,few,TRBV20-1,TGCAGTGCTAGAGAGGGCGGGAGGCAAGAGACCCAGTACTTC,CSAREGGRQETQYF
TRBJ1-1,NA,many,TRBV5-1,TGCGCCAGCAAACGAGGACAAGCGAACACTGAAGCTTTCTTT,CASKRGQANTEAFF
TRBJ1-2,NA,NA,TRBV7-3,TGTGCCAGGGGCTATAAGAGTCGCCTTAATGGCTACACCTTC,CARGYKSRLNGYTF
TRBJ2-7,NA,few,TRBV3-1,TGTGCCAGCAGCCAGGGACTTCTCTACGAGCAGTACTTC,CASSQGLLYEQYF
TRBJ2-7,NA,few,TRBV14,TGTGCCAGCAGCCCAGTCGGAATAGGGAGAGAGCGAGCAGCCGCCTACGAGCAGTACTTC,CASSPVGIGRERAAAYEQYF
TRBJ2-3,NA,NA,TRBV20-1,TGCAGTGCGCCAGTGAGCACAGATACGCAGTATTTT,CSAPVSTDTQYF
TRBJ2-2,TRBD2,many,TRBV6-2/TRBV6-3,TGTGCCAGCACTCCGGGACTAGCGGGAGTTACCGGGGAGCTGTTTTTT,CASTPGLAGVTGELFF
TRBJ1-1,NA,NA,TRBV3-1,TGTGCCAGCAGCCAAGGGGGCCTCGTCACTGAAGCTTTCTTT,CASSQGGLVTEAFF
TRBJ1-5,NA,NA,TRBV20-1,TGCAGTGCTAGAGTAAGAGGAGACAATCAGCCCCAGCATTTT,CSARVRGDNQPQHF
TRBJ1-6,NA,many,TRBV12-3/TRBV12-4,TGTGCCAGCAGCCAAAAGGATAATTCACCCCTCCACTTT,CASSQKDNSPLHF
TRBJ1-1,NA,few,TRBV5-1,TGCGCCAGCAGCTTGAACCGCCAAAGGAACACTGAAGCTTTCTTT,CASSLNRQRNTEAFF
TRBJ2-2,NA,NA,TRBV5-6,TGTGCCAGCAGCCCCTCCGGACTTATTCTGAACACCGGGGAGCTGTTTTTT,CASSPSGLILNTGELFF
TRBJ1-2,NA,NA,TRBV20-1,TGCAGTGCTAGTCTAGAGGGTATCTATGGCTACACCTTC,CSASLEGIYGYTF
TRBJ2-5,NA,few,TRBV11-2,TGTGCCAGCAGCTTAGGGCTCCGGGCCACGGGGACCCAGTACTTC,CASSLGLRATGTQYF
TRBJ2-6,NA,NA,TRBV7-2,TGTGCCAGCAGCCAAGATCTTGCAGGGCCAACTTCTGGGGCCAACGTCCTGACTTTC,CASSQDLAGPTSGANVLTF
TRBJ2-5,NA,few,TRBV11-2,TGTGCCAGCAGCGAATTTTTCGGGACCCCCGGCGGGGAGACCCAGTACTTC,CASSEFFGTPGGETQYF
TRBJ1-4,NA,few,TRBV30,TGTGCCTGGACAGGGACTAATGAAAAACTGTTTTTT,CAWTGTNEKLFF
TRBJ2-7,NA,many,TRBV2,TGTGCCAGCAGGAAAGACCTGCCAAGGGACGAGCAGTACTTC,CASRKDLPRDEQYF
TRBJ1-1,NA,few,TRBV28,TGTGCCAGCAGGATAAGGGACGCTGAAGCTTTCTTT,CASRIRDAEAFF
TRBJ1-2,TRBD1,few,TRBV6-1,TGTGCCAGCAGTGATTATGTGGGTGGACAGGGCATCTATGGCTACACCTTC,CASSDYVGGQGIYGYTF
TRBJ2-3,TRBD1,NA,TRBV10-3,TGTGCCATCAGTGGAGGAAACAGGGGGCTGGATACGCAGTATTTT,CAISGGNRGLDTQYF
TRBJ1-5,NA,few,TRBV6-2/TRBV6-3,TGTGCCAGCAGTCCTCAGGGTGCCAATCAGCCCCAGCATTTT,CASSPQGANQPQHF
TRBJ2-5,TRBD2,few,TRBV9,TGTGCCAGCAGCTACCGTGGGGGACTAGCGGGAGCTAAAGAGACCCAGTACTTC,CASSYRGGLAGAKETQYF
TRBJ2-2,TRBD2,NA,TRBV3-1,TGTGCCAGCAGCCTCCTACCCCTAGGGAGCGGGAGGGCGGTCGGGGAGCTGTTTTTT,CASSLLPLGSGRAVGELFF
TRBJ1-6,NA,NA,TRBV2,TGTGCCAGCAGTGGCATGGGGTCACCCCTCCACTTT,CASSGMGSPLHF
TRBJ1-1,NA,few,TRBV6-1,TGTGCCAGCAGTGAAGGGGGGGTTCCTGAAGCTTTCTTT,CASSEGGVPEAFF
TRBJ1-1,NA,NA,TRBV19,TGTGCCAGTCAAAGATCGAACACTGAAGCTTTCTTT,CASQRSNTEAFF
TRBJ1-1,NA,NA,TRBV7-3,TGTGCCAGCAGCTTTAGGCCTACGGGCACTGAAGCTTTCTTT,CASSFRPTGTEAFF
TRBJ1-6,NA,NA,TRBV7-9,TGTGCCAGCAGTGGCCGACCAGGCCCTGGAAATTCACCCCTCCACTTT,CASSGRPGPGNSPLHF
TRBJ1-2,TRBD1,few,TRBV11-1,TGTGCCAGCAGCTTTGGACAGGGTGATGACTACACCTTC,CASSFGQGDDYTF
TRBJ2-7,NA,few,TRBV10-3,TGTGCCATCAGTGATTCAGACAGGCCGTTCAACGAGCAGTACTTC,CAISDSDRPFNEQYF
TRBJ1-1,NA,NA,TRBV5-1,TGCGCCAGCAGACCGAGAGGCAAAGACACTGAAGCTTTCTTT,CASRPRGKDTEAFF
TRBJ2-7,TRBD1,NA,TRBV10-3,TGTGCCATCACGAGAGGACAGGGGGCCTACGAGCAGTACTTC,CAITRGQGAYEQYF
TRBJ1-1,NA,many,TRBV28,TGTGCCAGCAGTCCGATAAGAACGAACACTGAAGCTTTCTTT,CASSPIRTNTEAFF
TRBJ2-3,NA,once,TRBV5-1,TGCGCCAGCAGCTCGCTTCTAGCAGATACGCAGTATTTT,CASSSLLADTQYF
TRBJ2-1,NA,NA,TRBV29-1,TGCAGCGTTGAGGCTAGCGCCACCGGCGATGAGCAGTTCTTC,CSVEASATGDEQFF
TRBJ2-5,NA,NA,TRBV25-1,TGTGCCAGCAGTGAATCAGTGGTGGTGCGAGAGACCCAGTACTTC,CASSESVVVRETQYF
TRBJ2-7,NA,NA,TRBV15,TGTGCCACCAGCAGAGTTCGAAGCGAGCACGAGCAGTACTTC,CATSRVRSEHEQYF